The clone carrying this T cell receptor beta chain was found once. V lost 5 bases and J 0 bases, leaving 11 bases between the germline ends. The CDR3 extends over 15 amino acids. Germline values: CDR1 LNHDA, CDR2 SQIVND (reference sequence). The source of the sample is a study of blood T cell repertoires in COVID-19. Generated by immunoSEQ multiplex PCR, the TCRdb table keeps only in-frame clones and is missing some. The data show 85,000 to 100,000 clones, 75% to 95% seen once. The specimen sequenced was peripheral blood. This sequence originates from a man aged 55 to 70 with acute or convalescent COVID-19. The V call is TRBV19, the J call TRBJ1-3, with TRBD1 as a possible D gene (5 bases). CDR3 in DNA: TGTGCCAGTAGTCGGGGGACTACCTCTGGAAACACCATATATTTT. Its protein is CASSRGTTSGNTIYF. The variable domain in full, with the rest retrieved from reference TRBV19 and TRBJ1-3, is DGGITQSPKYLFRKEGQNVTLSCEQNLNHDAMYWYRQDPGQGLRLIYYSQIVNDFQKGDIAEGYSVSREKKESFPLTVTSAQKNPTAFYLCASSRGTTSGNTIYFGEGSWLTVV.